Sequencing of this T cell receptor (beta chain) was carried out in a study of Ad26.COV2.S vaccination and SARS-CoV-2 variants. Libraries were prepared by immunoSEQ multiplex PCR; TCRdb keeps only in-frame clonotypes and omits some of them. The top ten clones hold approximately 1.9% of a sample with roughly 320,000 clones, about 86% of them seen once. Trimming cost V 4 bases and J 4 bases; bases outside gene matches: 8. CDR3 length: 15 amino acids. The V gene's germline CDR1 is SGHVS and CDR2 FQNEAQ. Documented treatment: roughly 19 received Ad26.COV2.S at low or high dose, single or two shots; about 5 received placebo; per-sample allocation not given. On day 63 after the first injection, vaccine and placebo recipients gave samples.

This sequence was found in a person between 18 and 65 years old who received the Ad26.COV2.S COVID-19 vaccine or a placebo. The input for sequencing was peripheral blood, taken in a trial of Ad26.COV2.S vaccine versus placebo. The chain has TRBV7-8 and TRBJ1-1, with 8 nucleotides matching TRBD1. The CDR3 DNA follows: TGTGCCAGCAGCTGGCAGGGGGCAGATAGCACTGAAGCTTTCTTT. Amino acids: CASSWQGADSTEAFF.